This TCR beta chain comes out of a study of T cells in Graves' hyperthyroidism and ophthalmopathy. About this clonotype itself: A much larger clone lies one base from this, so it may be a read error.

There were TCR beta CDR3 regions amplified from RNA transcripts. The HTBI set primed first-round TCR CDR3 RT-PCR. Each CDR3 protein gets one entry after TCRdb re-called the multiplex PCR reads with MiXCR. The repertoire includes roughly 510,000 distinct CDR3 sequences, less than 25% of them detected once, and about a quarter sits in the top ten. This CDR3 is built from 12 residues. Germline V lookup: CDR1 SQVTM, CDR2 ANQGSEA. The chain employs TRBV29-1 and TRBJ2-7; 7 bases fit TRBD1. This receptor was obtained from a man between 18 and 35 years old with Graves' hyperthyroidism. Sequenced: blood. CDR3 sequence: CCVETGSYEQYF. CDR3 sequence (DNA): TGCTGCGTTGAGACAGGGAGCTACGAGCAGTACTTC.